The following is a T cell receptor (beta chain) sequence with its context. V gave up 4 bases and J gave up 3 bases, with 25 bases separating them. CDR3 length: 19 amino acids. CDR1 SGHAT and CDR2 FQNNGV come from the germline V gene. This sample is part of a study of blood T cell repertoires in COVID-19. Libraries were prepared by immunoSEQ multiplex PCR; TCRdb keeps only in-frame clonotypes and omits some of them. Here the sample spans under 150,000 clones, roughly 84% being singletons. This receptor was taken from a woman in her 50s who had been exposed to COVID-19. The rearrangement uses TRBV11-2 and TRBJ1-5, with D perhaps TRBD1 (6 bases). Sequenced sample: PBMCs or T cells enriched from blood (not recorded which). CDR3 in DNA: TGTGCCAGCAGCTGGCGACAGGTGAGATCCCTAGGGAACAATCAGCCCCAGCATTTT. It is translated as CASSWRQVRSLGNNQPQHF.